These 10 T cell receptor beta chains originate from one sample sequenced in a study of T cell repertoires in ileal Crohn's disease. Here immunoSEQ multiplex PCR was the method, and the copy in TCRdb shows in-frame clones only, minus some. Of some 5,400 clones detected, around 68% appear once; the ten largest clones hold 29%. Stated time point: neoterminal ileum biopsy at postoperative endoscopy, about 6 months after surgery. Sequences were obtained from ileal tissue. These receptors were taken from an adult with Crohn's disease.

The chain couples TRBV9 to TRBJ1-2; tentatively, D is TRBD1 (6 bases). V was trimmed by 4 bases and J by 8 bases, leaving 21 bases between them. Germline V gene sequence: CDR1 SGDLS, CDR2 YYNGEE. The CDR3 is made up of 15 amino acids. The CDR3 spells CASSTHGGQGEGYTF. The CDR3 DNA is TGTGCCAGCAGCACGCACGGGGGGCAGGGCGAGGGCTACACCTTC.

The rearrangement links TRBV15 to TRBJ1-1; TRBD1 is a possible D gene (6 bases). The CDR3 covers 14 residues. Between the trimmed V and J ends, which lost 8 bases and 2 bases, there was a span of 15 bases. Germline assignment: CDR1 LNHNV and CDR2 YYDKDF (reference sequence). The CDR3 coding sequence is TGTGCCACCGGATGGGGGCTAGAAAACACTGAAGCTTTCTTT. Protein sequence: CATGWGLENTEAFF.

The chain couples TRBV30 to TRBJ2-1; the D gene is possibly TRBD2 (8 bases). The V and J ends lost 0 bases and 12 bases respectively, with 24 bases between them. The CDR3 runs 16 residues. Germline V CDR1 and CDR2: GTSNPN, SVGIG (reference sequence). CDR3 sequence: CAWSVRGLGAYRGQFF. DNA for the CDR3: TGTGCCTGGAGTGTTCGGGGACTAGGCGCTTACAGGGGGCAGTTCTTC.

V is TRBV27 and J is TRBJ2-2; D remains ambiguous. Germline V CDR1 and CDR2: MNHEY, SMNVEV (reference sequence). The CDR3 is 16 residues long. V was cut by 4 bases and J by 0 bases, with 12 bases left in between. CDR3 loop: CASSYIRFANTGELFF. The CDR3 coding sequence is TGTGCCAGCAGTTATATCCGGTTTGCGAACACCGGGGAGCTGTTTTTT.

The chain combines TRBV13 with TRBJ1-6; possible D gene TRBD1, 5 bases. CDR1 and CDR2 (germline): PRHDT, FYEKMQ (reference sequence). The CDR3 contains 14 residues. The V end lost 2 bases, the J end lost 8 bases, and 10 bases lay between the germline ends. The DNA of the CDR3 is TGTGCCAGCAGCTTACGGGCAGGGTATTCACCCCTCCACTTT. Translating it yields CASSLRAGYSPLHF.

The chain carries TRBV5-4 and TRBJ2-3; the D gene is possibly TRBD2 (5 bases). Germline assignment: CDR1 SGHNT and CDR2 YYREEE (reference sequence). V dropped 5 bases and J dropped 2 bases, with 21 bases sitting between them. The CDR3 contains 17 residues. CDR3 coding DNA: TGTGCCAGCAGGGGCGCCGGGAAGATCGCATTCACAGATACGCAGTATTTT. As protein: CASRGAGKIAFTDTQYF.

This sequence joins TRBV4-3 and TRBJ1-2; 12 bases are shared with TRBD1. In germline, CDR1 is LGHNA, CDR2 YSLEER. Trimming removed 2 bases from V and 4 bases from J; junction bases left unmatched: 5. This CDR3 region has 16 residues. This chain's CDR3 is CASSQQGQGASYGYTF. The CDR3 DNA reads TGCGCCAGCAGCCAACAGGGACAGGGGGCTAGCTATGGCTACACCTTC.

This chain links TRBV19 with TRBJ1-1, with D unresolved. V was pared by 3 bases and J by 4 bases, with 9 bases between. The V gene's germline CDR1 is LNHDA and CDR2 SQIVND (reference sequence). The CDR3 sequence is 13 residues long. CDR3 residues: CASSMWEATEAFF. The CDR3, as DNA: TGTGCCAGTAGTATGTGGGAGGCCACTGAAGCTTTCTTT.

The chain couples TRBV18 to TRBJ2-1, with 8 bases matching TRBD1. The germline V gene has CDR1 KGHSH and CDR2 LQKENI. This CDR3 has 18 amino acids. J lost 0 bases, V lost 1 base, and 8 bases had no gene match. The CDR3 DNA reads TGTGCCAGCTCACCACGAAATCGACAGGGGAGCTCCTACAATGAGCAGTTCTTC. It encodes CASSPRNRQGSSYNEQFF.

V usage is TRBV2 and J usage is TRBJ2-1, with 9 bases lining up with TRBD1. The germline gives CDR1 SNHLY, CDR2 FYNNEI. Unmatched junction bases numbered 7, after V lost 11 bases and J lost 8 bases. This CDR3 comprises 12 residues. The CDR3 sequence is CAGGQGYDEQFF. The CDR3 DNA is TGTGCCGGAGGACAGGGGTACGATGAGCAGTTCTTC.